Presented here are 26 T cell receptor beta chains from one specimen sequenced in a study of blood T cell repertoires in COVID-19. Libraries were prepared by immunoSEQ multiplex PCR; TCRdb keeps only in-frame clonotypes and omits some of them. The sample has roughly 110,000 clones, roughly 83% seen once. The material sequenced was peripheral blood. These receptors were taken from a human donor in a cohort sampled during active COVID-19.

The sample holds one count of this clone. The chain couples TRBV30 to TRBJ1-5; D may be TRBD1 (5 bases). The V gene's germline CDR1 is GTSNPN and CDR2 SVGIG (reference sequence). The V end lost 4 bases, the J end lost 5 bases, and 12 bases lay between the germline ends. The CDR3 is 13 residues long. The CDR3 DNA reads as TGTGCCTGGAATCGACAGTCCGATCAGCCCCAGCATTTT. Encoded protein: CAWNRQSDQPQHF. Drawing the rest from reference TRBV30 and TRBJ1-5, the complete variable domain is SQTIHQWPATLVQPVGSPLSLECTVEGTSNPNLYWYRQAAGRGLQLLFYSVGIGQISSEVPQNLSASRPQDRQFILSSKKLLLSDSGFYLCAWNRQSDQPQHFGDGTRLSIL.

The rearrangement uses TRBV7-2 and TRBJ1-1, with D possibly matching TRBD1 (6 bases). The V end was cut by 5 bases, the J end by 0 bases, with 13 bases between. CDR1 is SGHTA, CDR2 FQGNSA, per germline. The CDR3 sequence is 15 residues long. CDR3 region: CASSLQTGLNTEAFF. CDR3 bases: TGTGCCAGCAGCCTCCAAACAGGGTTGAACACTGAAGCTTTCTTT.

The gene calls are TRBV28 and TRBJ2-5; a possible D gene is TRBD2 (6 bases). The V gene lost 6 bases and the J gene lost 0 bases, with 14 bases spanning the gap. CDR3 size: 15 residues. Germline lookup yields CDR1 MDHEN and CDR2 SYDVKM. In DNA form, the CDR3 reads TGTGCCAGCAGCCCTCTCGGAGGGTACCAAGAGACCCAGTACTTC. It codes for CASSPLGGYQETQYF.

This chain links TRBV28 with TRBJ2-6; a weak D match, TRBD1 (6 bases). CDR1 is MDHEN and CDR2 is SYDVKM in the germline V gene. The CDR3 sequence is 15 residues long. V lost 5 bases, J lost 2 bases, and 10 bases lay in between. CDR3 protein: CASSPGVTGANVLTF. In DNA, the CDR3 is TGTGCCAGCAGTCCAGGGGTGACTGGGGCCAACGTCCTGACTTTC.

The chain carries TRBV7-9 and TRBJ1-2, with D unclear. The CDR3 spans 12 residues. The V gene's germline CDR1 is SEHNR and CDR2 FQNEAQ (reference sequence). V lost 6 bases, J lost 4 bases, and 9 bases lay in between. CDR3 in amino acids: CASRRLTYGYTF. The CDR3, as DNA: TGTGCCAGCAGGAGGCTGACCTATGGCTACACCTTC.

The V gene is TRBV5-4, the J gene TRBJ2-3, with D hard to call. V lost 0 bases to trimming and J lost 5 bases, with 7 bases between them. CDR3 length: 13 residues. Germline assignment: CDR1 SGHNT and CDR2 YYREEE (reference sequence). The CDR3 loop is CASSLGVVDTQYF. DNA of the CDR3: TGTGCCAGCAGCTTGGGAGTCGTAGATACGCAGTATTTT.

The chain couples TRBV6-6 to TRBJ1-2; 7 bases map to TRBD1. This CDR3 spans 13 amino acids. Germline CDR1 is MNHNY and CDR2 is SVGAGI (reference sequence). V lost 4 bases to trimming and J lost 4 bases; unmatched junction nucleotides: 3. The CDR3 spells CASSSAGGYGYTF. In nucleotides, the CDR3 is TGTGCCAGCAGTTCAGCAGGGGGCTATGGCTACACCTTC.

This chain uses TRBV7-2 with TRBJ2-1; TRBD2 matches 8 bases. Germline V gene lookup returns CDR1 SGHTA and CDR2 FQGNSA. The CDR3 covers 15 residues. Germline trimming cut 3 bases from V and 5 bases from J; bases unmatched to any gene: 6. CDR3 loop: CASSFSGRYNNEQFF. DNA for the CDR3: TGTGCCAGCAGCTTCAGCGGGAGATATAACAATGAGCAGTTCTTC.

The rearrangement uses TRBV6-6 and TRBJ1-4, with D possibly being TRBD1 (5 bases). This CDR3 spans 15 amino acids. CDR1 is MNHNY and CDR2 is SVGAGI in the germline V gene (reference sequence). The V gene lost 5 bases and the J gene lost 3 bases, with 13 bases spanning the gap. CDR3 bases: TGTGCCAGCAGTACGCAGGGAGGTTCTAATGAAAAACTGTTTTTT. Translating it yields CASSTQGGSNEKLFF.

The rearrangement joins TRBV18 to TRBJ2-5; TRBD1 might be the D (6 bases). V lost 1 base to trimming and J lost 2 bases, with 11 bases between them. Germline CDR1 KGHSH, CDR2 LQKENI. This CDR3 contains 15 residues. The CDR3 reads CASSPRGTMQETQYF. The CDR3 DNA follows: TGTGCCAGCTCACCACGGGGGACAATGCAAGAGACCCAGTACTTC.

This clone came up a few times. The rearrangement links TRBV28 to TRBJ2-7, with 9 bases identical to TRBD2. Germline V gene lookup returns CDR1 MDHEN and CDR2 SYDVKM. V trimming: 6 bases; J trimming: 1 base; junction bases outside the gene matches: 7. The CDR3 is 15 residues long. CDR3 bases: TGTGCCAGCAGGTCAGCGGGAGGCCCGTCCTACGAGCAGTACTTC. This sequence encodes CASRSAGGPSYEQYF. Full variable domain (missing parts from reference TRBV28 and TRBJ2-7): DVKVTQSSRYLVKRTGEKVFLECVQDMDHENMFWYRQDPGLGLRLIYFSYDVKMKEKGDIPEGYSVSREKKERFSLILESASTNQTSMYLCASRSAGGPSYEQYFGPGTRLTVT.

In DNA form, the CDR3 reads TGTGCCAGCAGTCTCGACAGGGTCGGGCCCTACGAGCAGTACTTC. Translating it yields CASSLDRVGPYEQYF. The gene calls are TRBV28 and TRBJ2-7; TRBD1 matches 7 bases. The CDR3 sequence is 15 residues long. Trimming took 5 bases from V and 2 from J; bases not matched to a gene: 9. The germline gives CDR1 MDHEN, CDR2 SYDVKM.

The chain couples TRBV2 to TRBJ2-1, with 8 bases lining up with TRBD2. Germline trimming cut 3 bases from V and 7 bases from J; bases unmatched to any gene: 11. Germline-derived CDR1 and CDR2 are SNHLY and FYNNEI. CDR3 length: 16 residues. The DNA of the CDR3 is TGTGCCAGCAGTGATGGTTTAGCGGGGAATGGGAATGAGCAGTTCTTC. Its translation is CASSDGLAGNGNEQFF. Together with reference TRBV2 and TRBJ2-1, the CDR3 gives the full variable domain: EPEVTQTPSHQVTQMGQEVILRCVPISNHLYFYWYRQILGQKVEFLVSFYNNEISEKSEIFDDQFSVERPDGSNFTLKIRSTKLEDSAMYFCASSDGLAGNGNEQFFGPGTRLTVL.

J is TRBJ2-3 and V is TRBV7-2, with 16 bases lining up with TRBD2. With 4 bases clipped from V and 5 bases from J, the junction kept 12 bases outside the gene matches. Germline assignment: CDR1 SGHTA and CDR2 FQGNSA. The CDR3 loop spans 19 amino acids. This CDR3 is CASSSPTGTSGRAGDTQYF. The CDR3, as DNA: TGTGCCAGCAGCTCCCCCACCGGGACTAGCGGGAGGGCGGGAGATACGCAGTATTTT.

The chain has TRBV12-3 or TRBV12-4 and TRBJ1-5; D perhaps matches TRBD1 (6 bases). The CDR3 contains 13 residues. The V gene lost 6 bases and the J gene lost 9 bases, with 15 bases spanning the gap. The DNA of the CDR3 is TGTGCCAGCAGGATGGGGGCTTCAGGGCCCCAGCATTTT. It is translated as CASRMGASGPQHF.

This clone has only one observation. The V gene is TRBV6-2 or TRBV6-3, the J gene TRBJ2-2, with D possibly being TRBD1 (5 bases). CDR3 length equals 15 residues. From germline, CDR1 is MNHEY and CDR2 SVGEGT. V gave up 4 bases and J gave up 4 bases, with 13 bases separating them. DNA of the CDR3: TGTGCCAGCAGTTGGTCTAGACAGTCCACCGGGGAGCTGTTTTTT. Its translation: CASSWSRQSTGELFF.

The V gene is TRBV2, the J gene TRBJ2-5; 7 bases align to TRBD2. Germline CDR1 and CDR2: SNHLY and FYNNEI. J was trimmed by 3 bases and V by 6 bases; bases with no gene match: 7. The CDR3 covers 14 residues. CDR3: CASSVLASEETQYF. CDR3 sequence (DNA): TGTGCCAGCAGCGTACTAGCGTCGGAAGAGACCCAGTACTTC.

The chain has TRBV10-3 and TRBJ1-4, with 7 bases matching TRBD1. CDR1 and CDR2 from the germline V gene are ENHRY and SYGVKD. V lost 2 bases and J lost 5; bases outside the gene matches: 2. The CDR3 runs 14 residues. In nucleotides, the CDR3 is TGTGCCATCAGTGAGGCGGGACAGAATGAAAAACTGTTTTTT. Protein sequence: CAISEAGQNEKLFF.

V usage is TRBV3-1 (or the pseudogene TRBV3-2) and J usage is TRBJ2-1; tentatively, D is TRBD2 (6 bases). The germline V and J ends were trimmed by 4 bases and 5 bases, with 15 bases remaining between them. Germline V CDR1 and CDR2: LGHDT, YNNKEL (reference sequence). The CDR3 has 15 amino acids. The CDR3 DNA follows: TGTGCCAGCAGCCTCCGGGGTGCGGGGAACAATGAGCAGTTCTTC. Translating it yields CASSLRGAGNNEQFF.

A single count supports this clone. The CDR3 DNA follows: TGTGCCAGCAGCTTGGGACAGGGTTTTGAGCAGTTCTTC. Amino acid sequence: CASSLGQGFEQFF. This chain joins TRBV5-6 and TRBJ2-1; 7 bases agree with TRBD1. Germline assignment: CDR1 SGHDT and CDR2 YYEEEE. The junction had 3 bases not matched to a gene; V was cut back by 0 bases and J by 9 bases. The CDR3 has 13 residues. The entire variable domain, with the rest obtained from reference TRBV5-6 and TRBJ2-1, is as follows: DAGVTQSPTHLIKTRGQQVTLRCSPKSGHDTVSWYQQALGQGPQFIFQYYEEEERQRGNFPDRFSGHQFPNYSSELNVNALLLGDSALYLCASSLGQGFEQFFGPGTRLTVL.

The genes are TRBV3-1 (or the pseudogene TRBV3-2) and TRBJ2-7; D may be TRBD2 (6 bases). In germline, CDR1 is LGHDT, CDR2 YNNKEL (reference sequence). The CDR3 is 11 amino acids. CDR3 in amino acids: CGDCRSYEQYF. As DNA, the CDR3 is TGTGGGGACTGCCGCTCCTACGAGCAGTACTTC.

The V gene is TRBV6-5, the J gene TRBJ1-5; tentatively, D is TRBD1 (5 bases). The germline V gene encodes CDR1 MNHEY and CDR2 SVGAGI. Trimming took 6 bases from V and 3 from J, leaving 15 bases between them. CDR3 size: 15 residues. The CDR3 loop reads CASSAGTHSNQPQHF. The CDR3, as DNA: TGTGCCAGCAGCGCCGGGACTCACTCCAATCAGCCCCAGCATTTT.

The chain recombines TRBV10-2 with TRBJ2-2, with TRBD2 matching over 9 bases. CDR3 size: 15 residues. The V and J ends lost 4 bases and 2 bases, in that order; junction bases with no gene match: 2. The germline CDR1 and CDR2 sequences are WSHSY and SAAADI. CDR3 in amino acids: CASSVSGGNTGELFF. CDR3 DNA sequence: TGCGCCAGCAGTGTTAGCGGGGGCAACACCGGGGAGCTGTTTTTT.

Ten or more counts support this clone. The gene calls are TRBV4-3 and TRBJ2-1, with TRBD2 as a possible D gene (6 bases). Germline V gives CDR1 LGHNA, CDR2 YSLEER. The CDR3 contains 14 residues. The V end lost 1 base, the J end lost 9 bases, and 13 bases lay between the germline ends. The CDR3: CASSQGLDYAEQFF. In nucleotides, the CDR3 is TGCGCCAGCAGCCAAGGACTGGACTATGCTGAGCAGTTCTTC.

This chain joins TRBV7-2 and TRBJ2-2; 11 bases match TRBD1. J gave up 6 bases and V 6 bases, and 9 bases lay outside the gene matches. The CDR3 consists of 16 residues. The germline gives CDR1 SGHTA, CDR2 FQGNSA. CDR3 in amino acids: CASRSPTGQGAGELFF. The CDR3 region has the DNA TGTGCCAGCAGATCACCCACGGGACAGGGGGCCGGGGAGCTGTTTTTT. Variable domain in full (rest from reference TRBV7-2 and TRBJ2-2): GAGVSQSPSNKVTEKGKDVELRCDPISGHTALYWYRQSLGQGLEFLIYFQGNSAPDKSGLPSDRFSAERTGGSVSTLTIQRTQQEDSAVYLCASRSPTGQGAGELFFGEGSRLTVL.

The rearrangement links TRBV2 to TRBJ1-5; TRBD1 agrees at 11 bases. The germline gives CDR1 SNHLY, CDR2 FYNNEI. There are 13 residues in the CDR3. V was clipped by 10 bases and J by 5 bases; unmatched bases: 4. The CDR3 DNA is TGTGCCACTGCGGGACAGGGGGATCAGCCCCAGCATTTT. Its translation is CATAGQGDQPQHF.